This record looks at one T cell receptor beta chain sequence and its context. There is no known antigen for this receptor. Nothing much larger sits one base from this clone, and base qualities are not available. TCRbeta CDR3 regions were amplified from genomic DNA using the immunoSEQ Assay, a bias-controlled multiplex PCR. The authors processed their data as follows. The number of nucleated cells in each sample was estimated by amplification of reference gene primers within the assay. To quantify the absolute abundance of each unique TCRbeta CDR3 rearrangement, sequence reads were collapsed and filtered. Productive Simpson clonality was computed per sample as the square root of Simpson's diversity index over productive rearrangements. The immuneACCESS repertoire file appears here via TCRdb, limited to in-frame rearrangements. These files lack a portion of the clones; in checked studies, under half of the deficit traces to unresolved V genes, and the cause of the others is not known. The DNA was the basis for D and trimming; V, J and clone size are from that table. Within this sample are 300,000 to 350,000 clones, with around 91% of them counted one time only. 3.5% to 4.5% of the sample is in the top ten clones.

The record originates from a study of blood T cell repertoires in COVID-19 (dated by TCRdb to between 2020 and 2021). In the study overall: Samples covering the acute and convalescent phases of COVID-19 were provided by collaborators in the United States, Italy and Spain. The prospective study material was composed of cDNA or gDNA derived from T cells, B-cell-depleted T cells, or PBMCs. Subjects who had been exposed to COVID-19, were actively infected with it, or had recovered from it provided the deeply sampled blood TCRbeta repertoires that made up the dataset. The repertoires were made available in a free public database intended to serve as a resource for research on the immune response to SARS-CoV-2. Samples were obtained from the ongoing ImmuneRACE study (first 160 participants) and from about 1,300 subjects provided by 6 global collaborators. Nearly every sample came with metadata listing a de-identified subject ID, COVID-19 status, age in years and sex. Where available, HLA class I and class II types were taken from metadata supplied by the sample provider and were not determined by assay-based typing.

Participants in the prospective study were aged roughly 18 to 100 years, lived in about two dozen United States geographic areas, and enrolled through a virtual design. To assign participants to cohorts, the prospective study relied on clinical history that participants themselves reported in a screening survey and a study questionnaire. In the prospective study, whole blood, serum and a nasopharyngeal or oropharyngeal swab were collected from each participant by mobile phlebotomists. Additional blood draws and questionnaires over an approximately 2-month period could optionally be provided by prospective study participants. Prospective study blood samples were shipped either frozen or at room temperature before DNA extraction. According to the germline V gene, CDR1 reads MDHEN and CDR2 reads SYDVKM. Here V drops 5 bases and J drops 7 bases, and the junction holds 6 bases not matched to any gene. The CDR3 covers 13 residues, taking in both the cysteine and the phenylalanine. This entry keeps only the CDR3 DNA: 39 bases, framed from base 1.

The investigation overall reported the following: How much clinical and demographic metadata was included differed by source and by participant, and the metadata was provided uncurated.

The receptor chain draws on TRBV28 and TRBJ1-2; 8 of the junction bases match TRBD1. This sequence originates from a woman younger than 35 with acute COVID-19. Sequencing used PBMCs or T cells enriched from blood (not recorded which). The CDR3: CASSTLGTGGYTF. The DNA reads TGTGCCAGCAGTACCCTCGGGACAGGTGGCTACACCTTC.